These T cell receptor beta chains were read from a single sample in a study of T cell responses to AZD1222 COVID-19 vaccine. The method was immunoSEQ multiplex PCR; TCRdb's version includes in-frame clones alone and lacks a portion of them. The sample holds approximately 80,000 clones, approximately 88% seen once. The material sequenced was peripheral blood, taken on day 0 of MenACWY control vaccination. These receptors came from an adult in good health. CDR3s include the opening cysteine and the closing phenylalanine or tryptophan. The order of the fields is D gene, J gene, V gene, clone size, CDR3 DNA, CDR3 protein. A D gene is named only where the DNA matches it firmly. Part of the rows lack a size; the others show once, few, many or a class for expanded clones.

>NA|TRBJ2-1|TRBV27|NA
TGTGCCAGCAGTTTGGGCTCCTACAATGAGCAGTTCTTC
CASSLGSYNEQFF
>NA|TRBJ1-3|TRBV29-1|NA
TGCAGCGTTTCAGGCTCTGGAAACACCATATATTTT
CSVSGSGNTIYF
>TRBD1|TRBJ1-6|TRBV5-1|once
TGCGCCAGCAGCAGCGGACAGGGAAGATCACCCCTCCACTTT
CASSSGQGRSPLHF
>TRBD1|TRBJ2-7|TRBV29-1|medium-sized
TGCAGCGTTGAAGGGGGACAGGGGAGCTCCTACGAGCAGTACTTC
CSVEGGQGSSYEQYF
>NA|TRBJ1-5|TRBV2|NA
TGTGCCAGCAAAGAGGGCGCGGGTCATCAGCCCCAGCATTTT
CASKEGAGHQPQHF
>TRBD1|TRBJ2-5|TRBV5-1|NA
TGCGCCAGCAGCCGATGGGACAGCGGAGAGACCCAGTACTTC
CASSRWDSGETQYF
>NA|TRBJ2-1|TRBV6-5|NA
TGTGCCAGCAGTTACAGGGGCAATGAGCAGTTCTTC
CASSYRGNEQFF
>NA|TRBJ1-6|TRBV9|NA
TGTGCCAGCAGCGCAGCTACAGGGACCGTCGGTTCACCCCTCCACTTT
CASSAATGTVGSPLHF
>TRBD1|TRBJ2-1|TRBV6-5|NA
TGTGCCAGCCATGGAACAGGGGGTTACAATGAGCAGTTCTTC
CASHGTGGYNEQFF
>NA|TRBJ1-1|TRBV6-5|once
TGTGCCAGCAGCCCGGGTTCGAACACTGAAGCTTTCTTT
CASSPGSNTEAFF
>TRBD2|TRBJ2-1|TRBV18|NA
TGTGCCAGCTCGGCACCAACTAGCGGGGGGACCTCCTACAATGAGCAGTTCTTC
CASSAPTSGGTSYNEQFF
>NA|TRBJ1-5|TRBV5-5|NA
TGTGCCAGCAGCCTGACCATCGCTCAGCCCCAGCATTTT
CASSLTIAQPQHF
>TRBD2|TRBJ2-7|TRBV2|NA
TGTGCCAGCAGTGAATTGCGGGGGGGCCGGTACGAGCAGTACTTC
CASSELRGGRYEQYF
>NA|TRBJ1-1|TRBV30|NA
TGTGCCTGGAGCCAAGATCCGGGGACTGAAGCTTTCTTT
CAWSQDPGTEAFF
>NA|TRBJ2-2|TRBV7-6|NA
TGTGCCAGCAGCTTAGAGACCAATGGGCCCGGGGAGCTGTTTTTT
CASSLETNGPGELFF
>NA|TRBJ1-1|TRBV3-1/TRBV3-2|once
TGTGCCAGCAGCCACCGGGCCATGAACACTGAAGCTTTCTTT
CASSHRAMNTEAFF
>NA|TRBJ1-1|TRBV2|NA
TGTGCCAGCAGTGAATTACTTGGGCGTGAAGCTTTCTTT
CASSELLGREAFF
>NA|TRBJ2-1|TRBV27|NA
TGTGCCAGCAGTTTATCCCTGCAGGCCGAGCAGTTCTTC
CASSLSLQAEQFF
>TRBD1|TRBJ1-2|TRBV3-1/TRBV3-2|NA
TGTGCCACCACCTCGGCGGGACAGGGTTATAACTATGGCTACACCTTC
CATTSAGQGYNYGYTF
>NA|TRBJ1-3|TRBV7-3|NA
TGTGCCAGCAGCTCAACCCCACAATCGGTCTCTGGAAACACCATATATTTT
CASSSTPQSVSGNTIYF
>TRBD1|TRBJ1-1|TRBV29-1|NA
TGCAGCGTCGCCGACAGGGGAGGGACTGAAGCTTTCTTT
CSVADRGGTEAFF
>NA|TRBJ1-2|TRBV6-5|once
TGTGCCAGCAACCCGCAAGGGGGTACTAACTATGGCTACACCTTC
CASNPQGGTNYGYTF
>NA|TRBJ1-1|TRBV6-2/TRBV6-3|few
TGTGCCAGCAGTTACGGTCGGAGGGGTCGAATGAACACTGAAGCTTTCTTT
CASSYGRRGRMNTEAFF
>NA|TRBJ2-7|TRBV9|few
TGTGCCAGCAGCGGGTCGGGAACGTCAGCCTACGAGCAGTACTTC
CASSGSGTSAYEQYF
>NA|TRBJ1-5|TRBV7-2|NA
TGTGCCAGCAGCTACAGGGACGGACATCAGCCCCAGCATTTT
CASSYRDGHQPQHF
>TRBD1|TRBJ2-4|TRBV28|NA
TGTGCCAGCACCCGACCCGGGACAGGGGGCAACATTCAGTACTTC
CASTRPGTGGNIQYF
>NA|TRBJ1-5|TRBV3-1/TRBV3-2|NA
TGTGCCAGCAGCCAAGACGACAGTAGCAATCAGCCCCAGCATTTT
CASSQDDSSNQPQHF
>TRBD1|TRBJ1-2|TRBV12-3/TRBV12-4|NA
TGTGCCAGCAGCCTCGACAGGGCTAACACCTTC
CASSLDRANTF
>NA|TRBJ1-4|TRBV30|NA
TGTGCCTGGACTCCAGGGACCCCGTTTGAAAAACTGTTTTTT
CAWTPGTPFEKLFF
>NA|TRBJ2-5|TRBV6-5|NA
TGTGCCAGCAGCCCCGGGATCCTCTTGGAGACCCAGTACTTC
CASSPGILLETQYF
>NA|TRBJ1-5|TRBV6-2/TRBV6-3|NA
TGTGCCAGCAGTTATGGGGGGAGTAGCAATCAGCCCCAGCATTTT
CASSYGGSSNQPQHF
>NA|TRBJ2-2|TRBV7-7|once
TGTGCTAGCAGCTTAAGGGACACCGGGGAGCTGTTTTTT
CASSLRDTGELFF
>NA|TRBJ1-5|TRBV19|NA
TGTGCCAGTAGTATTAATCGAGGGGCCCAGCATTTT
CASSINRGAQHF
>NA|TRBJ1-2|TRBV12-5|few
TGTGCTAGTGGCTTGGGATTGTTTGGGCGCTACACCTTC
CASGLGLFGRYTF
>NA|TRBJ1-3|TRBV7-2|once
TGTGCCAGCAGCCCATGGGGGGTGAACTCTGGAAACACCATATATTTT
CASSPWGVNSGNTIYF
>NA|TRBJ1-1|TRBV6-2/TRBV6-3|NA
TGTGCCAGCAGTCCCCATCAGGGAGTCACTGAAGCTTTCTTT
CASSPHQGVTEAFF
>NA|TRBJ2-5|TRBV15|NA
TGTGCCACCAGCAGGGCCCCGGGGGCCGAGACCCAGTACTTC
CATSRAPGAETQYF
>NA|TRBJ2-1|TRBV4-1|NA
TGCGCCAGCAGCCGCCCCACAGGGTCCTACAATGAGCAGTTCTTC
CASSRPTGSYNEQFF
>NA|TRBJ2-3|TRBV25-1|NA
TGTGCCAGCAGTCCGGCAGGAGGAGATACGCAGTATTTT
CASSPAGGDTQYF
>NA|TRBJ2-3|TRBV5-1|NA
TGCGCCAGCAGCCCGGACAGAACAGATACGCAGTATTTT
CASSPDRTDTQYF
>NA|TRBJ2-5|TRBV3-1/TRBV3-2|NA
TGTGCCAGCAGCCAAGTAGCAGCGGAAGAGACCCAGTACTTC
CASSQVAAEETQYF
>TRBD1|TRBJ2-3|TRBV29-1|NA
TGCAGCGTTGCAGGGGGCGCGGGCACAGATACGCAGTATTTT
CSVAGGAGTDTQYF
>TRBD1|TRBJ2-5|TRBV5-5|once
TGTGCCAGCAGCTCCGGGACAGGGTTCGAGACCCAGTACTTC
CASSSGTGFETQYF
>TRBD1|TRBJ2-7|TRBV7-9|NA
TGTGCCAGCAGCCCCCAGGACAGGTACGAGCAGTACTTC
CASSPQDRYEQYF
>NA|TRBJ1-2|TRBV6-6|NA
TGTGCCAGCAGTTACGGGGAACTCCTAGGTGGCTACACCTTC
CASSYGELLGGYTF
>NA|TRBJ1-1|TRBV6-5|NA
TGTGCCAGCAGTCCAGCGGTGAACACTGAAGCTTTCTTT
CASSPAVNTEAFF
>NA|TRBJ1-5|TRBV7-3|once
TGTGCCAGCAGCTTATCCCCCAATCAGCCCCAGCATTTT
CASSLSPNQPQHF
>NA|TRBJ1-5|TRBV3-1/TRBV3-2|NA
TGTGCCAGCAGCCAATTACCGTTCAATCAGCCCCAGCATTTT
CASSQLPFNQPQHF
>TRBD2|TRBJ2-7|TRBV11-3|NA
TGTGCCAGCAGCTCACAACGAGGGACTAGAGCTCCCCACGAGCAGTACTTC
CASSSQRGTRAPHEQYF
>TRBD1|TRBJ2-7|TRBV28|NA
TGTGCCAGCAGTGCGACAGGGCGCGAGCAGTACTTC
CASSATGREQYF
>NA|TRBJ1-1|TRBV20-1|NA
TGCAGTGCTGACCCCGAAGCAGCTTTCTTT
CSADPEAAFF